A selection of T cell receptor beta chains follows, all from one sample in a study of spatial heterogeneity in lung cancer. TCRdb independently ran MiXCR on the 5' RACE reads; one entry per CDR3 protein. The sample holds tens of thousands of distinct CDR3 sequences, more than 10% seen once. This material consisted of PBMCs, taken at surgery. The receptors originated from a male donor with early-stage non-small cell lung cancer. Both conserved end residues are part of each CDR3. A D gene is named only where the DNA matches it firmly. Clone size, where shown, is once, few, many, or a class for clones that have expanded.

j_gene,v_gene,abundance,d_gene,CDR3aa,CDR3nt
TRBJ1-5,TRBV10-3,-,TRBD1,CAISQGGSYSNQPQHF,TGTGCCATCAGTCAGGGGGGGTCGTATAGCAATCAGCCCCAGCATTTT
TRBJ1-3,TRBV9,few,TRBD1,CASSVSDRATGNTIYF,TGTGCCAGCAGCGTTTCTGACAGGGCTACTGGAAACACCATATATTTT
TRBJ1-2,TRBV11-2,many,-,CASSLDRNYGYTF,TGTGCCAGCAGCTTAGACAGGAACTATGGCTACACCTTC
TRBJ2-3,TRBV6-6,-,-,CASSYGTRGDTQYF,TGTGCCAGCAGTTACGGCACCAGGGGAGATACGCAGTATTTT
TRBJ2-5,TRBV9,few,-,CASSRQSGLETQYF,TGTGCCAGCAGCAGACAAAGCGGGCTAGAGACCCAGTACTTC
TRBJ2-1,TRBV6-2/TRBV6-3,-,-,CASSGPMWALNNEQFF,TGTGCCAGCAGTGGACCTATGTGGGCTCTCAACAATGAGCAGTTCTTC
TRBJ2-1,TRBV3-1,few,-,CASSQVPGAGNEQFF,TGTGCCAGCAGCCAAGTTCCCGGCGCGGGCAATGAGCAGTTCTTC
TRBJ2-5,TRBV18,few,-,CASSLDRTGDQYF,TGTGCCAGCTCATTGGATCGGACCGGGGACCAGTACTTC
TRBJ1-5,TRBV6-2/TRBV6-3,-,TRBD1,CASSPGTVPQPQHF,TGTGCCAGCAGTCCCGGGACAGTACCTCAGCCCCAGCATTTT
TRBJ2-3,TRBV14,few,-,CASSHSRRSQYF,TGTGCCAGCAGCCATAGTAGGAGGTCGCAGTATTTT
TRBJ1-2,TRBV12-3/TRBV12-4,few,TRBD1,CASSNRDSNYGYTF,TGTGCCAGCAGTAATCGGGACAGCAACTATGGCTACACCTTC
TRBJ1-5,TRBV6-4,-,-,CASKREMYSNQPQHF,TGTGCCAGCAAGCGGGAGATGTATAGCAATCAGCCCCAGCATTTT
TRBJ2-7,TRBV7-9,-,TRBD2,CARSRGGTSADEQYF,TGTGCCCGCAGCCGAGGAGGGACTAGCGCTGACGAGCAGTACTTC
TRBJ1-5,TRBV10-1,-,-,CASSESRNQPQHF,TGCGCCAGCAGTGAGTCTAGGAATCAGCCCCAGCATTTT
TRBJ2-1,TRBV5-8,-,TRBD1,CASSSTGVNGNEQFF,TGTGCCAGCAGCTCGACAGGGGTCAACGGGAATGAGCAGTTCTTC
TRBJ2-7,TRBV10-2,few,TRBD2,CASSESSGGMYEQYF,TGCGCCAGCAGTGAGTCTTCGGGGGGGATGTACGAGCAGTACTTC
TRBJ2-3,TRBV10-3,-,TRBD2,CAISGGGGTDTQYF,TGTGCCATCAGTGGGGGGGGTGGCACAGATACGCAGTATTTT
TRBJ2-3,TRBV18,-,TRBD2,CASSPRTSGGRSTDTQYF,TGTGCCAGCTCACCACGGACTAGCGGGGGGCGAAGCACAGATACGCAGTATTTT
TRBJ2-4,TRBV18,-,-,CASSPGNIQYF,TGTGCCAGCTCACCAGGGAACATTCAGTACTTC
TRBJ2-3,TRBV5-1,many,-,CASTFSGATDTQYF,TGCGCCAGCACCTTTTCCGGGGCCACAGATACGCAGTATTTT
TRBJ2-1,TRBV5-1,few,-,CASSLETLSSYNEQFF,TGCGCCAGCAGCTTGGAAACCCTAAGCTCCTACAATGAGCAGTTCTTC
TRBJ2-2,TRBV11-2,few,TRBD1,CASRQGAAGELFF,TGTGCCAGCAGACAGGGGGCGGCCGGGGAGCTGTTTTTT
TRBJ2-1,TRBV20-1,few,TRBD2,CSARAPGGPSNEQFF,TGCAGTGCTAGAGCTCCGGGAGGGCCTAGCAATGAGCAGTTCTTC
TRBJ1-5,TRBV27,few,-,CASSLRGSSNQPQHF,TGTGCCAGCAGTTTAAGGGGAAGTAGCAATCAGCCCCAGCATTTT
TRBJ2-3,TRBV6-1,few,-,CASSGLRGATDTQYF,TGTGCCAGCAGTGGTCTCAGGGGCGCAACAGATACGCAGTATTTT
TRBJ2-1,TRBV11-2,few,TRBD2,CASSAGLAGGLVGNEQFF,TGTGCCAGCAGCGCGGGACTAGCGGGGGGGCTGGTGGGGAATGAGCAGTTCTTC
TRBJ2-1,TRBV19,-,-,CASSIDQHSYEQFF,TGTGCCAGTAGTATAGATCAACACTCCTATGAGCAGTTCTTC
TRBJ1-1,TRBV6-2/TRBV6-3,-,TRBD1,CASSSAGTGDFPEAFF,TGTGCCAGCAGTTCAGCCGGGACAGGGGACTTCCCTGAAGCTTTCTTT
TRBJ2-1,TRBV28,-,TRBD1,CASSDRGQYNEQFF,TGTGCCAGCAGTGACCGGGGACAGTACAATGAGCAGTTCTTC
TRBJ1-6,TRBV7-9,few,-,CASSTAGGLNSPLHF,TGTGCCAGCAGCACTGCTGGGGGGCTGAATTCACCCCTCCACTTT
TRBJ1-1,TRBV5-5,-,TRBD1,CASSFRGHTEAFF,TGTGCCAGCAGCTTCAGGGGGCACACTGAAGCTTTCTTT
TRBJ1-5,TRBV20-1,-,TRBD1,CSARPTGGRNQPQHF,TGCAGTGCTAGGCCCACAGGGGGAAGGAATCAGCCCCAGCATTTT
TRBJ1-4,TRBV6-2/TRBV6-3,-,-,CASRFTDATNEKLFF,TGTGCCAGCAGATTTACAGATGCAACTAATGAAAAACTGTTTTTT
TRBJ2-1,TRBV24-1,-,-,CATSDATGRSYNEQFF,TGTGCCACCAGTGATGCTACCGGGCGGTCCTACAATGAGCAGTTCTTC
TRBJ2-7,TRBV29-1,-,-,CSVEGEGDEQYF,TGCAGCGTTGAAGGGGAGGGGGACGAGCAGTACTTC
TRBJ2-7,TRBV20-1,few,-,CSARGLSEQYF,TGCAGTGCTAGAGGCCTCAGCGAGCAGTACTTC
TRBJ1-5,TRBV6-2/TRBV6-3,-,TRBD1,CASRGTGEWSQPQHF,TGTGCCAGCAGAGGTACAGGGGAGTGGAGTCAGCCCCAGCATTTT
TRBJ1-1,TRBV7-2,once,TRBD1,CASSFGQGINTEAFF,TGTGCCAGCAGCTTCGGACAGGGTATAAACACTGAAGCTTTCTTT
TRBJ2-2,TRBV20-1,few,-,CSASRRAGTGELFF,TGCAGTGCTAGTCGGAGGGCTGGCACCGGGGAGCTGTTTTTT
TRBJ2-1,TRBV20-1,-,-,CSASLNNEQFF,TGCAGTGCTAGTCTGAACAATGAGCAGTTCTTC
TRBJ1-3,TRBV6-6,few,-,CASTPRVSGNTIYF,TGTGCCAGCACCCCCCGCGTCTCTGGAAACACCATATATTTT
TRBJ2-2,TRBV4-3,-,TRBD2,CASSRSSGRVNGELFF,TGCGCCAGCAGCCGGAGTAGCGGGAGAGTCAACGGGGAGCTGTTTTTT
TRBJ2-1,TRBV4-3,-,TRBD2,CASSQGSGSGRNEQFF,TGCGCCAGCAGCCAAGGTAGCGGGAGTGGCAGGAATGAGCAGTTCTTC
TRBJ2-3,TRBV9,-,TRBD2,CASSVDVAGVTDTQYF,TGTGCCAGCAGCGTAGATGTAGCGGGCGTCACAGATACGCAGTATTTT
TRBJ2-5,TRBV29-1,few,-,CSVVGSGEETQYF,TGCAGCGTTGTGGGGAGCGGCGAAGAGACCCAGTACTTC